Sequencing of this T cell receptor beta chain was carried out in a study of blood T cell repertoires in COVID-19. Data came from immunoSEQ multiplex PCR; TCRdb stores just in-frame clones and leaves some out. The sample lists roughly 300,000 clones, around 85% occurring once. V trimming: 5 bases; J trimming: 8 bases; junction bases outside the gene matches: 6. Looked up from germline, CDR1 is SGHVS and CDR2 is FQNEAQ. The CDR3 is 12 amino acids. The chain recombines TRBV7-8 with TRBJ2-7, with 7 bases matching TRBD1. The receptor comes from a human donor in a cohort sampled during active COVID-19. Sequenced: peripheral blood. The CDR3 region is CASSLTGEKQYF. The CDR3 nucleotides read TGTGCCAGCAGCCTTACAGGGGAGAAGCAGTACTTC. Filled out from reference TRBV7-8 and TRBJ2-7, the complete variable domain reads GAGVSQSPRYKVAKRGQDVALRCDPISGHVSLFWYQQALGQGPEFLTYFQNEAQLDKSGLPSDRFFAERPEGSVSTLKIQRTQQEDSAVYLCASSLTGEKQYFGPGTRLTVT.